Given below is one TCR beta chain in context. The CDR3 length is 16 residues. J lost 0 bases, V lost 4 bases, and 6 bases had no gene match. Germline CDR1 MGHRA, CDR2 YSYEKL. Per the original methods: Amplified reference gene primers provided the basis for estimating nucleated cell counts. Measured with immunoSEQ multiplex PCR; TCRdb has only the in-frame clones, and not every one. The D gene and trimming were derived from the DNA, and the V and J assignments and clone size from that table. The table lists roughly 700,000 clones, about nine tenths of them singletons. This entry comes from a study of blood T cell repertoires in COVID-19. On the study more broadly: Whether acute or convalescent, the COVID-19 samples came from the United States, Italy and Spain.

Sequencing was done on a sample of peripheral blood. The origin of this receptor is a woman younger than 30 with acute or convalescent COVID-19. This chain connects TRBV4-1 to TRBJ1-5; 7 positions agree with TRBD1. Written as DNA, the CDR3 is TGCGCCAGCAGCCTTATAGGGACAGCTAGCAATCAGCCCCAGCATTTT. Translated: CASSLIGTASNQPQHF.